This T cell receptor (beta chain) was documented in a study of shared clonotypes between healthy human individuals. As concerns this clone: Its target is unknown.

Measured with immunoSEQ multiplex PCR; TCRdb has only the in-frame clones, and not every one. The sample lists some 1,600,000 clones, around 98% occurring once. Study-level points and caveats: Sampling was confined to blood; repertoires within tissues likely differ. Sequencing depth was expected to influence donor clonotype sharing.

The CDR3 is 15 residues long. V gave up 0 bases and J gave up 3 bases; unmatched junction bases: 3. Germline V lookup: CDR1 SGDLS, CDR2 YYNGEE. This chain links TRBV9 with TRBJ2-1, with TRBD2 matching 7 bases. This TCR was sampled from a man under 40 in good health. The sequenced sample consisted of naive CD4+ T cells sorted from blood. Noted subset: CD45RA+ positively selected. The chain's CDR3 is CASSVVGTNYNEQFF. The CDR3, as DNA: TGTGCCAGCAGCGTAGTTGGGACTAACTACAATGAGCAGTTCTTC.